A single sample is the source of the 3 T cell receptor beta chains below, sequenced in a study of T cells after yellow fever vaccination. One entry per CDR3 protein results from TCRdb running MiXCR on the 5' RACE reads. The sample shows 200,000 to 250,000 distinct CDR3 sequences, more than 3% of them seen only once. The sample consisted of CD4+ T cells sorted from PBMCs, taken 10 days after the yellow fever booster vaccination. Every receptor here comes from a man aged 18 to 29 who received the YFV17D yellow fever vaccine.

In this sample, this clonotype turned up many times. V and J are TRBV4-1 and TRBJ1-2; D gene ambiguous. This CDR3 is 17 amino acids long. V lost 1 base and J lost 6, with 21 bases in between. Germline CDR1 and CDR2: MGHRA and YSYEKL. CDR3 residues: CASSQAAGGPWNHGYTF. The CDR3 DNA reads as TGCGCCAGCAGCCAAGCAGCGGGAGGACCTTGGAACCATGGCTACACCTTC.

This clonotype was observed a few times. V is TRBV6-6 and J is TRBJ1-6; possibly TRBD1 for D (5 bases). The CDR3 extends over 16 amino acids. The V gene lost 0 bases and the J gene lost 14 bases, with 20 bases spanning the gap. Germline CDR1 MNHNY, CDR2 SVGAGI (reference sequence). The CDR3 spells CASSYSGRKGLNTLHF. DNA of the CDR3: TGTGCCAGCAGTTACTCCGGCAGGAAGGGGCTGAACACCCTCCACTTT.

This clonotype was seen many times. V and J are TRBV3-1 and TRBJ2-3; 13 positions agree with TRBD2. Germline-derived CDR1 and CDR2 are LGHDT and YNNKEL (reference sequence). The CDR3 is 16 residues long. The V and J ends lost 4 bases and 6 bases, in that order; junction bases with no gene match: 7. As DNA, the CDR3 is TGTGCCAGCAGCCCATGGACTAGCGGGGGTCAGGATACGCAGTATTTT. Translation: CASSPWTSGGQDTQYF.